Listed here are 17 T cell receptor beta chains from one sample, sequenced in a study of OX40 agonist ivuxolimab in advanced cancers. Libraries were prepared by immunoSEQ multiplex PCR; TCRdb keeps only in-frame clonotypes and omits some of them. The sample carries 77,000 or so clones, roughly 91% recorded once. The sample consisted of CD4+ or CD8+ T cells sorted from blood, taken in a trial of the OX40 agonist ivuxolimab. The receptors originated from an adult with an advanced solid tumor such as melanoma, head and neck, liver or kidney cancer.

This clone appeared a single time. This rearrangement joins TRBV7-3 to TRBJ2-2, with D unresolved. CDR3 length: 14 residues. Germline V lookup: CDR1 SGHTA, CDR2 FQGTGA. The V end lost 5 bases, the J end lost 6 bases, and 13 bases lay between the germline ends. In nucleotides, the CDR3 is TGTGCCAGCAGCCAAATGTCCCTCCCCGGGGAGCTGTTTTTT. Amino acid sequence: CASSQMSLPGELFF.

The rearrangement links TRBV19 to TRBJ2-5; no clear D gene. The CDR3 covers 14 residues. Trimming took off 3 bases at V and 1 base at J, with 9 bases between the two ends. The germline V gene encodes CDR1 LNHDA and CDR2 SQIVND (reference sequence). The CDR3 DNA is TGTGCCAGTAGTATGGGGTGGGGCCAAGAGACCCAGTACTTC. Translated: CASSMGWGQETQYF. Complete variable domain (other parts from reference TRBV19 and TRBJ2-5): DGGITQSPKYLFRKEGQNVTLSCEQNLNHDAMYWYRQDPGQGLRLIYYSQIVNDFQKGDIAEGYSVSREKKESFPLTVTSAQKNPTAFYLCASSMGWGQETQYFGPGTRLLVL.

The CDR3 nucleotides read TGTGCCAGCAGCCCTGTGCGGAATCAAGAGACCCAGTACTTC. The encoded protein is CASSPVRNQETQYF. This chain uses TRBV7-2 with TRBJ2-5; no clear D. This CDR3 comprises 14 residues. The ends were cut back, 5 bases at V and 2 bases at J, with 12 bases in the middle. CDR1 and CDR2 (germline): SGHTA, FQGNSA.

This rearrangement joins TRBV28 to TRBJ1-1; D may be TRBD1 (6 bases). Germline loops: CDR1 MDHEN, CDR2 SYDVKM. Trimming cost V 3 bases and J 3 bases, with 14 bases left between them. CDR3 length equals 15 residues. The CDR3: CASSLVGGPDTEAFF. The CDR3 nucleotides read TGTGCCAGCAGTTTGGTTGGGGGGCCGGACACTGAAGCTTTCTTT.

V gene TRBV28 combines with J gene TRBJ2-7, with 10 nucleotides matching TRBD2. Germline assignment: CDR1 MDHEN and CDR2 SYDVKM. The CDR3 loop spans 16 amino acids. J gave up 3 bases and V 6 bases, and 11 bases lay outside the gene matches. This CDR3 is CASRPPGLAKLYEQYF. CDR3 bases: TGTGCCAGCAGGCCCCCGGGACTAGCGAAACTCTACGAGCAGTACTTC. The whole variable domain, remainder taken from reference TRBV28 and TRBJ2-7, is DVKVTQSSRYLVKRTGEKVFLECVQDMDHENMFWYRQDPGLGLRLIYFSYDVKMKEKGDIPEGYSVSREKKERFSLILESASTNQTSMYLCASRPPGLAKLYEQYFGPGTRLTVT.

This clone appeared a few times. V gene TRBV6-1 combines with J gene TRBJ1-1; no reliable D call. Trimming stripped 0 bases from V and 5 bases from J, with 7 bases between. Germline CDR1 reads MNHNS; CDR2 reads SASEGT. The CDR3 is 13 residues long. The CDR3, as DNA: TGTGCCAGCAGTGAAGCAAGCGGAACTGAAGCTTTCTTT. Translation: CASSEASGTEAFF.

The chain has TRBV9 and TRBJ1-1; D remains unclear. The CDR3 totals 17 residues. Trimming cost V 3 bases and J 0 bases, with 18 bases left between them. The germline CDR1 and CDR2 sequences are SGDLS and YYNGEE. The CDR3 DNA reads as TGTGCCAGCAGCGCCGACCTCAGACCTACGATGAACACTGAAGCTTTCTTT. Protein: CASSADLRPTMNTEAFF.

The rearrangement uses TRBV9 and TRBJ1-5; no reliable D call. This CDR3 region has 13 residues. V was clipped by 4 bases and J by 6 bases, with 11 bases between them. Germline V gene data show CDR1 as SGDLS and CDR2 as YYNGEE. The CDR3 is CASSPEVGQPQHF. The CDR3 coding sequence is TGTGCCAGCAGCCCTGAGGTGGGTCAGCCCCAGCATTTT. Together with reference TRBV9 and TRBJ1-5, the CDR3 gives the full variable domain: DSGVTQTPKHLITATGQRVTLRCSPRSGDLSVYWYQQSLDQGLQFLIQYYNGEERAKGNILERFSAQQFPDLHSELNLSSLELGDSALYFCASSPEVGQPQHFGDGTRLSIL.

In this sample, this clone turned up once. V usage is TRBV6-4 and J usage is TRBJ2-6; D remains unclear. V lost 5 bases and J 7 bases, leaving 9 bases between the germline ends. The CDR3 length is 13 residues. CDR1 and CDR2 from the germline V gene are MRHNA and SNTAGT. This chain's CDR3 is CASSPLNANVLTF. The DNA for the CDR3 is TGTGCCAGCAGTCCCCTGAACGCCAACGTCCTGACTTTC.

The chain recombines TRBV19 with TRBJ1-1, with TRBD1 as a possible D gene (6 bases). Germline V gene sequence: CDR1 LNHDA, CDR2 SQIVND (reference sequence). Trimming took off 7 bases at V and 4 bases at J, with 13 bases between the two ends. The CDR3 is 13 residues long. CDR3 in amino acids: CASMEQGSTEAFF. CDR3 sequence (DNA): TGTGCCAGTATGGAGCAGGGGAGCACTGAAGCTTTCTTT.

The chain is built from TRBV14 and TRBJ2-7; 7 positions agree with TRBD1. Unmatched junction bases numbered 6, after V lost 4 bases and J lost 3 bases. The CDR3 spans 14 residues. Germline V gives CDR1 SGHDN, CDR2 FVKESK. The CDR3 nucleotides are TGTGCCAGCAGCCGCCAACCAGGGGGCTACGAGCAGTACTTC. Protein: CASSRQPGGYEQYF.

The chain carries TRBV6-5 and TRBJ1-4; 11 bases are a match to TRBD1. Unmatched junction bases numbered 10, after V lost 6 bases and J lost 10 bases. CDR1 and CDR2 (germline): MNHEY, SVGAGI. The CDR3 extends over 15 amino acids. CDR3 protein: CASSLVGQGGGKLFF. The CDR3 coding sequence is TGTGCCAGCAGCCTCGTGGGACAGGGGGGAGGAAAACTGTTTTTT.

The CDR3 protein is CAWRADLNYGYTF. In DNA, the CDR3 is TGTGCCTGGAGGGCGGATCTTAACTATGGCTACACCTTC. The chain is built from TRBV30 and TRBJ1-2; D is uncertain. The CDR3 contains 13 residues. V was cut by 3 bases and J by 1 base, with 9 bases left in between. From germline, CDR1 is GTSNPN and CDR2 SVGIG (reference sequence). The whole variable domain, filled in from reference TRBV30 and TRBJ1-2, reads SQTIHQWPATLVQPVGSPLSLECTVEGTSNPNLYWYRQAAGRGLQLLFYSVGIGQISSEVPQNLSASRPQDRQFILSSKKLLLSDSGFYLCAWRADLNYGYTFGSGTRLTVV.

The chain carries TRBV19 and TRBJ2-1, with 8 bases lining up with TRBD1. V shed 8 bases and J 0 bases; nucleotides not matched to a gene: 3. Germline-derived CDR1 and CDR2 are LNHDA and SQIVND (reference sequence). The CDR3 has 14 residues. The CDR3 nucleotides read TGTGCCAGTTGGACAGGGAGCTCCTACAATGAGCAGTTCTTC. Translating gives CASWTGSSYNEQFF.

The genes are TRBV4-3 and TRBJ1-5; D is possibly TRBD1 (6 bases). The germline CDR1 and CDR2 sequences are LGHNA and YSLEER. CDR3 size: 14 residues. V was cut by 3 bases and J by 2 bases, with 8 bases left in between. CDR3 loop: CASSQGHGNQPQHF. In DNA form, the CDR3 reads TGCGCCAGCAGCCAGGGACACGGCAATCAGCCCCAGCATTTT.

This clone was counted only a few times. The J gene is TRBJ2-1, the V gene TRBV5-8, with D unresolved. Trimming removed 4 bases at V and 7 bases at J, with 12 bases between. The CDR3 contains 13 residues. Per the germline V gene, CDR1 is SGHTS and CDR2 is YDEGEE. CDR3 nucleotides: TGTGCCAGCAGCCTTTACGGGCGGAATGAGCAGTTCTTC. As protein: CASSLYGRNEQFF.

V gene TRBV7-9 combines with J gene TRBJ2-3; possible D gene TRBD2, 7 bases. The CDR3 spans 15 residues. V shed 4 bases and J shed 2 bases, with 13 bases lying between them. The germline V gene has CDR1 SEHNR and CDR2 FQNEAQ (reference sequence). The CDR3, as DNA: TGTGCCAGCAGCTATGGGGGGGGCGACACAGATACGCAGTATTTT. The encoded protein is CASSYGGGDTDTQYF.